The clone carrying this TCR beta chain was observed a handful of times. The CDR3 covers 13 residues. V lost 5 bases, J lost 0 bases, and 7 bases lay in between. CDR1 is SGHTA and CDR2 is FQGTGA in the germline V gene. A multiplex PCR was run with 60 Vbeta primers and 13 Jbeta primers. Generated by immunoSEQ multiplex PCR, the TCRdb table keeps only in-frame clones and is missing some. This sample has about 130,000 clones, with around four fifths found just once. The data were obtained in a study of cytomegalovirus exposure and HLA in healthy donors. The chain has TRBV7-3 and TRBJ1-1; no firm D call. The specimen was PBMCs. This clonotype originated in a boy aged 2 to 10 in good health and CMV-seronegative. The CDR3 loop is CASSIGVNTEAFF. The DNA of the CDR3 is TGTGCCAGCAGCATAGGAGTGAACACTGAAGCTTTCTTT.